The entry that follows covers one TCR beta chain sequence. Its antigen is still unknown. The data originate from a study of T-cell reconstitution after alpha-beta-depleted transplantation in children. General study findings and limits: It was newly produced T cells that mostly accounted for T-cell counts and diversity one year after transplant. Alpha-beta T cells about two months after transplant reportedly derived from several hundred expanded graft clones. Some patients' high day-60 TCRbeta diversity was attributed to recipient cells surviving conditioning.

TCRbeta library preparation incorporated unique molecular identifiers. Each CDR3 protein is one row after TCRdb ran MiXCR on the PCR reads. Among approximately 520,000 distinct CDR3 sequences listed, 10% to 12% were seen once. Unmatched junction bases numbered 9, after V lost 5 bases and J lost 7 bases. Per germline, CDR1 LNHNV and CDR2 YYDKDF (reference sequence). This CDR3 spans 16 amino acids. This chain joins TRBV15 and TRBJ2-1, with 12 bases that match TRBD2. Material: PBMCs, mostly from graft donor cells, obtained 180 days after TCRalphabeta/CD19-depleted stem cell transplant. The source of this sequence is a female patient aged 2-15 years who had a stem cell transplant for aplastic anemia, so the T cells may come from the graft donor. Here the CDR3 DNA reads TGTGCCACCAGCGCTCGACTAGCGGGAGATCGGAATGAGCAGTTCTTC. This translates into CATSARLAGDRNEQFF.